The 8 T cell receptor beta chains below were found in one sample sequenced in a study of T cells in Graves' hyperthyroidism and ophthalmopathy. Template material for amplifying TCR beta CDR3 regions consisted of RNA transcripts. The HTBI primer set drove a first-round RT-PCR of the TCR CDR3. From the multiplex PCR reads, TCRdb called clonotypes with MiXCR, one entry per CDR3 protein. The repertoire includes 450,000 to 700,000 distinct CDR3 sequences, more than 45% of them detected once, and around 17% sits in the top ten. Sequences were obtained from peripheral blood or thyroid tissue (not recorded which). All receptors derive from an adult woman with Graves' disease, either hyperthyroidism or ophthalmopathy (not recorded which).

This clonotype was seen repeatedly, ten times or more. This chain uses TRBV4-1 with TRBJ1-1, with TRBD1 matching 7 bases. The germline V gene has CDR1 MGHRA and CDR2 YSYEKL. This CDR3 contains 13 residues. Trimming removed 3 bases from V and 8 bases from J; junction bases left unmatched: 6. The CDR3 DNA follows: TGCGCCAGCAGCCACGGGACAGAGAGCGAAGCTTTCTTT. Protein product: CASSHGTESEAFF.

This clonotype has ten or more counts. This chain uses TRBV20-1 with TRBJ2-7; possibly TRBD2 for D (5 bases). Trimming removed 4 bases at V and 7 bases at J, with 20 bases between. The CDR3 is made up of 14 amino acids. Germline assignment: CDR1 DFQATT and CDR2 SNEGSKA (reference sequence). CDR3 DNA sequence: TGCAGTGCTATCGTTGGTGGGAGCAGCTCAGAGCAGTACTTC. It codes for CSAIVGGSSSEQYF.

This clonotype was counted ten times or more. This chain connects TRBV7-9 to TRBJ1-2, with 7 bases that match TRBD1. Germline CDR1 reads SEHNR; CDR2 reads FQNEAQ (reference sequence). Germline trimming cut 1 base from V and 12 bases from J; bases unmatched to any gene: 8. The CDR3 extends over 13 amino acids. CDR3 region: CASSLVPTGFDTF. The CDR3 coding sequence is TGTGCCAGCAGCTTAGTTCCGACAGGGTTCGACACCTTC.

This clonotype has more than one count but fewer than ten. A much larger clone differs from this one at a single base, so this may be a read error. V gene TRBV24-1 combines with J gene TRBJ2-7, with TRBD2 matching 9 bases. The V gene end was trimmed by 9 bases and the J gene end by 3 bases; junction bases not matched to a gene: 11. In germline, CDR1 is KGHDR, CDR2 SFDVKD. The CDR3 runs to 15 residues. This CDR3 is CATPFASGNFYEQYF. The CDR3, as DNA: TGTGCCACCCCCTTCGCTAGCGGGAATTTCTACGAGCAGTACTTC.

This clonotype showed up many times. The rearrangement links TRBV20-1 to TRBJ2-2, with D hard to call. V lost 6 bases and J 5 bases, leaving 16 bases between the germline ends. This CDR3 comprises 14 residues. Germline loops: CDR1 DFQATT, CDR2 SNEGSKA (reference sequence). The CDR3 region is CSAPPGLETGELFF. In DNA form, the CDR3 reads TGCAGTGCGCCTCCGGGCCTCGAAACCGGGGAGCTGTTTTTT.

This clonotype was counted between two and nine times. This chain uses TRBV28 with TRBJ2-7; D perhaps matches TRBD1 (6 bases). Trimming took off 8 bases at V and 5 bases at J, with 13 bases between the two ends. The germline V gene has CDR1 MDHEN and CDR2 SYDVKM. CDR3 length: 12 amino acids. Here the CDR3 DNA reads TGTGCCAGCGGGGACATTCCCCACGAGCAGTACTTC. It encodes CASGDIPHEQYF.

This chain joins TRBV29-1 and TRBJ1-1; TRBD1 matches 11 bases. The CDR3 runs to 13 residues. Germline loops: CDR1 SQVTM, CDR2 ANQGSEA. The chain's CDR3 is CSVRDRGDTEAFF. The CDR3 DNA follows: TGCAGTGTCCGGGACAGGGGGGACACTGAAGCTTTCTTT.

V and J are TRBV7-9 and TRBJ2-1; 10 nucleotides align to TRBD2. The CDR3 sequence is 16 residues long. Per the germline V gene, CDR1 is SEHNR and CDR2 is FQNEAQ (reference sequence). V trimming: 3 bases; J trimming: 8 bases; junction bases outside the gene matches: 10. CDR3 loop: CASSLRGGLASDEQFF. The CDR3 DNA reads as TGTGCCAGCAGCTTGAGGGGGGGACTAGCGTCAGATGAGCAGTTCTTC.